This T cell receptor (beta chain) emerged from a study of cytomegalovirus exposure and HLA in healthy donors. Study results and caveats: In a later analysis, TCR beta V- and J-gene trimming was associated with a missense DCLRE1C variant. Most of the TCR beta V segments (in an earlier analysis) were productive either about 87% or about 30% of the time. Most of the CMV-associated TCR beta chains (in a later analysis) appeared to be HLA-restricted.

There are 19 residues in the CDR3. The V segment lost 6 bases and the J segment 0 bases; nucleotides outside the gene matches: 13. Germline CDR1 reads KGHSH; CDR2 reads LQKENI. The primer mix had 60 Vbeta and 13 Jbeta primers. Profiling relied on immunoSEQ multiplex PCR, and the TCRdb table lists in-frame clones only, not all of them. Of about 160,000 clones listed, around four fifths are singletons. About this clone: Antigen: not known.

Sequencing used PBMCs. This receptor was taken from a woman between 50 and 59 years old in good health and CMV-seronegative. The chain employs TRBV18 and TRBJ1-5, with 11 bases lining up with TRBD1. CDR3 residues: CASSTSGGQGEYSNQPQHF. For the CDR3, the DNA is TGTGCCAGCTCGACGAGCGGGGGACAGGGGGAGTATAGCAATCAGCCCCAGCATTTT.